This T cell receptor beta chain was retrieved from a study of beta chain features in type 1 diabetes (dated by TCRdb to about 2018). Concerning the study at large: Mean age, gender distribution, total cell number and subset yield were not different between patients and healthy donors. A total of 100 million to 140 million sorted cells were examined across all samples, and the number of cells per subset was strongly correlated with RNA yield. In the study, TCRB repertoires of sorted circulating CD4+ T cell subsets from recently diagnosed type 1 diabetes patients were compared with those of matched healthy donors. Regulatory and stem cell-like memory subsets were obtained from only 8 patients and roughly eight healthy donors, while naive and central memory subsets were obtained from all 30 or so donors. Results the study describes overall, beyond this receptor: Shorter templates might have been favored by PCR, but patient and control samples were amplified and corrected together, so both groups would have been affected equally by any skew. Naive, central memory and regulatory TCRB repertoires appeared to be more alike among patients than among healthy donors. At VDJ recombination sites, type 1 diabetes patients had fewer insertions and more deleted nucleotides, which implies abnormalities in thymic rearrangement. Because cDNA was sequenced instead of genomic DNA, highly expressing activated cells could be over-represented, though the groups showed no difference in activation or CD3 levels. Because small numbers of individuals were included in the HLA sub-analyses, any influence of HLA type on TCRB rearrangement was left unresolved. A moderate but significant shortening of TCRB CDR3 length was observed in type 1 diabetes patients in all four CD4+ subsets.

CDR1 and CDR2 were assigned from the germline V gene as SGHTA and FQGNSA. The V end gives up 0 bases and the J end 8 bases, leaving 5 bases in the junction not matched to a gene. From cysteine to phenylalanine, the CDR3 is 16 amino acids long. Only the CDR3 DNA is retained, 48 bases long and in frame from the first base. Each donor gave one peripheral blood draw, roughly 0.12 L on average, collected into heparinised tubes. Naive, central memory, regulatory and stem cell-like memory CD4+ T cells were sorted on a BD FACSAria II using a panel including CD45RO, CCR7, CD25, CD127, CD95 and CD27. All sorted populations exceeded 95% purity. PBMCs were isolated right away by Lymphoprep density gradient centrifugation and were stained directly, without culture. So that batch effects would be minimized, each experiment stained and sorted samples in pairs, pairing one healthy donor with one patient. The entire isolated RNA was reverse transcribed using the High Capacity cDNA Reverse Transcription Kit, and thus expressed TCRB transcripts were sequenced. Deep immunoSEQ sequencing was performed on naive, central memory and regulatory T cell samples, with an average of about 3.57 million total reads per sample. After sorted cells were lysed in RLT buffer, RNA was extracted with DNase-treated RNeasy Micro or Mini kits, with the choice depending on cell number. To prevent cross-contamination, each cell subset was processed individually, whereas patient and healthy donor samples were processed jointly. TCRB sequences were amplified from cDNA with the immunoSEQ multiplex PCR, producing 87-bp fragments spanning the CDR3 region. Sequencing of the amplicons was done on the Illumina HiSeq platform. On the authors' methods: Synthetic template baselines were used to correct PCR bias computationally, reads within Hamming distance 2 were collapsed, and singletons that could not be merged were discarded. By aligning reads against IMGT, V, D and J genes, CDR3 length, and insertions or deletions at six rearrangement sites were assigned. Within each subset, clonotype counts were normalized to sorted cell number, and only after that were true diversity and Gini coefficients computed with the tcR R package. The overlap coefficient, calculated on TCRB nucleotide sequences, was used to measure repertoire sharing. Out-of-frame TCRB sequences from naive cells were analyzed as a proxy for the pre-selection repertoire. As stored in TCRdb, this immuneACCESS dataset retains in-frame rearrangements with V and J assigned. A fraction of the clones does not appear; measured against another copy, unresolved V genes explain less than half of the discrepancy, and the remainder lacks a known reason. V and J calls and clone size are as listed in that table; D and trimming were resolved from the DNA. The sample table holds about 240,000 clones, of which around 14% were seen once. The ten largest clonotypes hold just under 0.02% of the sample.

This clone was observed a few times. Its antigen remains undetermined. Per-base qualities were not stored, and no clone one base away is much larger. The clonotype comes from a man aged 25 to 40 with type 1 diabetes. The rearrangement combines TRBV7-2 with TRBJ2-1; the junction holds 12 bases that match TRBD1. Sequencing was carried out using naive CD4+ T cells from blood. Per the publication, the cell subset or site label means: true naive CD4+ T cells. Here is the DNA: TGTGCCAGCAGCTTAGCGGGACAGGGGGCGCGGGATGAGCAGTTCTTC. Its translation is CASSLAGQGARDEQFF.